One TCR beta chain is described in this entry. The data belong to a study of T cell changes during pregnancy in multiple sclerosis. Repertoires were generated with immunoSEQ multiplex PCR, while TCRdb's copy carries only in-frame clones and drops some. Here the sample spans some 110,000 clones, roughly nine tenths being singletons. Germline assignment: CDR1 SEHNR and CDR2 FQNEAQ (reference sequence). V lost 7 bases and J 0 bases, leaving 10 bases between the germline ends. CDR3 length equals 14 residues. The receptor's source is a female donor with multiple sclerosis, enrolled in a pregnancy study. Sequencing was performed on peripheral blood, taken in the third trimester of pregnancy. The chain joins TRBV7-9 to TRBJ2-1; D is ambiguous. The CDR3 loop is CASTTISSYNEQFF. The CDR3 nucleotides are TGTGCCAGCACCACCATTAGCTCCTACAATGAGCAGTTCTTC.